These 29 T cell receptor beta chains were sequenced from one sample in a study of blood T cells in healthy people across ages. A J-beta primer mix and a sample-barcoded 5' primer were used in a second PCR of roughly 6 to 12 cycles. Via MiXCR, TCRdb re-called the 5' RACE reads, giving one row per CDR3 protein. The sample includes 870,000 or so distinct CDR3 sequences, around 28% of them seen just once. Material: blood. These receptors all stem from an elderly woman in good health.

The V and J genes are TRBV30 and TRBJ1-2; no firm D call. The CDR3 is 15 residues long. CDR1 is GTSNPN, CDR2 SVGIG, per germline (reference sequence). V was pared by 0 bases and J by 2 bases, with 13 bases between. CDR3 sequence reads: CAWSVSTTSNYGYTF. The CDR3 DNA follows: TGTGCCTGGAGTGTATCCACTACTTCCAACTATGGCTACACCTTC. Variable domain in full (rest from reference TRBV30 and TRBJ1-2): SQTIHQWPATLVQPVGSPLSLECTVEGTSNPNLYWYRQAAGRGLQLLFYSVGIGQISSEVPQNLSASRPQDRQFILSSKKLLLSDSGFYLCAWSVSTTSNYGYTFGSGTRLTVV.

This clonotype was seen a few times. CDR3 nucleotides: TGTGCCAGCAGGACGTGGGGGGGGACAATGACAGATACGCAGTATTTT. Translating it yields CASRTWGGTMTDTQYF. The rearrangement links TRBV27 to TRBJ2-3; possible D gene TRBD2, 7 bases. CDR3 size: 16 residues. The V end was cut by 6 bases, the J end by 3 bases, with 19 bases between. From germline, CDR1 is MNHEY and CDR2 SMNVEV (reference sequence).

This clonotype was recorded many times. The CDR3 region is CASSLVGSGKETQYF. As DNA, the CDR3 is TGTGCCAGCAGCTTAGTAGGTAGCGGGAAAGAGACCCAGTACTTC. The J gene is TRBJ2-5, the V gene TRBV7-2; 8 bases are a match to TRBD2. The CDR3 runs to 15 residues. Germline lookup yields CDR1 SGHTA and CDR2 FQGNSA. V lost 1 base to trimming and J lost 3 bases; unmatched junction nucleotides: 4.

The CDR3 sequence is CASSYAGGEAFF. CDR3 bases: TGTGCCAGCAGTTACGCAGGGGGGGAAGCTTTCTTT. The gene calls are TRBV6-5 and TRBJ1-1; 7 bases agree with TRBD1. The germline V gene encodes CDR1 MNHEY and CDR2 SVGAGI. This CDR3 spans 12 amino acids. V lost 2 bases and J lost 8; bases outside the gene matches: 2.

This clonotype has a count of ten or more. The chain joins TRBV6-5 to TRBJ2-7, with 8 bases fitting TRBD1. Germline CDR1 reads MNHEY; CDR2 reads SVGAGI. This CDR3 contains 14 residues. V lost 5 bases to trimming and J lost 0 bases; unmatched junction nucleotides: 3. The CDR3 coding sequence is TGTGCCAGCAGTAACAGGGGGAGCTCCTACGAGCAGTACTTC. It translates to CASSNRGSSYEQYF.

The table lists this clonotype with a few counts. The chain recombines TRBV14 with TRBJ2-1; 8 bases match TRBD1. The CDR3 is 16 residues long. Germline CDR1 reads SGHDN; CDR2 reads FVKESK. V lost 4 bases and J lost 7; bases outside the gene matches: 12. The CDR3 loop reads CASSPPGQGKGNEQFF. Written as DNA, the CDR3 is TGTGCCAGCAGCCCCCCCGGACAGGGTAAGGGAAATGAGCAGTTCTTC. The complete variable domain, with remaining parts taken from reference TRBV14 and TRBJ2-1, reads EAGVTQFPSHSVIEKGQTVTLRCDPISGHDNLYWYRRVMGKEIKFLLHFVKESKQDESGMPNNRFLAERTGGTYSTLKVQPAELEDSGVYFCASSPPGQGKGNEQFFGPGTRLTVL.

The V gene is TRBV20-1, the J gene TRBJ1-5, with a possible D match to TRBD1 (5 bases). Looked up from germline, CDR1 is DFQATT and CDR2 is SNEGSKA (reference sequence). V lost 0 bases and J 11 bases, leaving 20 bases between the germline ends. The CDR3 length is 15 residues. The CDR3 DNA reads TGCAGTGCTAGAGATCTCGCAGGGTCCCTTGTGACCCAGCATTTT. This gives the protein CSARDLAGSLVTQHF.

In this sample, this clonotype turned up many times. The CDR3: CASRVGQLHNEQFF. Written as DNA, the CDR3 is TGTGCCAGCCGTGTAGGTCAACTACACAATGAGCAGTTCTTC. V and J are TRBV2 and TRBJ2-1; no clear D. Per germline, CDR1 SNHLY and CDR2 FYNNEI. There are 14 residues in the CDR3. V was clipped by 8 bases and J by 5 bases, with 16 bases between them.

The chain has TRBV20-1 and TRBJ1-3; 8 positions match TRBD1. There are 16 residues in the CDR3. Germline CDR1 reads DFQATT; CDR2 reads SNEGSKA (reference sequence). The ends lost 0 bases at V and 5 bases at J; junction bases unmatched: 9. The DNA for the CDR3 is TGCAGTGCTAGAGATCGTTGCCAGGGGGCAAGAAACACCATATATTTT. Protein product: CSARDRCQGARNTIYF.

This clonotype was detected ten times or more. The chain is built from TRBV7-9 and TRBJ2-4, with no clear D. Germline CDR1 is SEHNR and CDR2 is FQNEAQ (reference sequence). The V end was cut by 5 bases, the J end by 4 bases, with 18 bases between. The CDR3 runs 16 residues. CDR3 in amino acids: CASSPQDVAIKNIQYF. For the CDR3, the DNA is TGTGCCAGCAGCCCCCAGGATGTAGCCATTAAAAACATTCAGTACTTC.

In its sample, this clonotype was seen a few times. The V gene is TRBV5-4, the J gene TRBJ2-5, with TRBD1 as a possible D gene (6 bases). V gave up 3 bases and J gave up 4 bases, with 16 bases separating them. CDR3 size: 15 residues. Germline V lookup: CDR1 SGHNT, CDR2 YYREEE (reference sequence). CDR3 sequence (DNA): TGTGCCAGCAGCTCTGCGAGTGGGGGCCGAGAGACCCAGTACTTC. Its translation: CASSSASGGRETQYF.

The CDR3 reads CASSNTGDQPQHF. In DNA, the CDR3 is TGTGCCAGTAGTAACACAGGGGATCAGCCCCAGCATTTT. The rearrangement joins TRBV19 to TRBJ1-5; TRBD1 agrees at 7 bases. V gave up 4 bases and J gave up 5 bases; unmatched junction bases: 2. The CDR3 consists of 13 residues. CDR1 and CDR2 from the germline V gene are LNHDA and SQIVND (reference sequence).

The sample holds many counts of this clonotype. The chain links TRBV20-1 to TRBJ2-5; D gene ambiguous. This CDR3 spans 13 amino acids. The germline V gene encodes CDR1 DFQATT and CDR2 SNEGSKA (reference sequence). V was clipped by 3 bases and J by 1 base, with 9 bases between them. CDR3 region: CSASHPGQETQYF. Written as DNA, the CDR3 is TGCAGTGCTAGCCACCCTGGCCAAGAGACCCAGTACTTC.

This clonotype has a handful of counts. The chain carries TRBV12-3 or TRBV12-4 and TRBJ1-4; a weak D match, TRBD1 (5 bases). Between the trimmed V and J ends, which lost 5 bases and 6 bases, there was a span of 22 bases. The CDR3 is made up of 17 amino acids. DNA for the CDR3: TGTGCCAGCAGTACTTATAGGGGACCCGGAGGAGATGAAAAACTGTTTTTT. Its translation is CASSTYRGPGGDEKLFF.

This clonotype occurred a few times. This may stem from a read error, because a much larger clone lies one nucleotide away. The CDR3 protein is CASSWSGDKETQYF. CDR3 bases: TGCGCCAGCAGCTGGTCAGGGGATAAAGAGACCCAGTACTTC. The rearrangement links TRBV5-1 to TRBJ2-5, with D possibly being TRBD1 (6 bases). Germline V gene data show CDR1 as SGHRS and CDR2 as YFSETQ. This CDR3 region has 14 residues. The V end lost 3 bases, the J end lost 3 bases, and 12 bases lay between the germline ends.

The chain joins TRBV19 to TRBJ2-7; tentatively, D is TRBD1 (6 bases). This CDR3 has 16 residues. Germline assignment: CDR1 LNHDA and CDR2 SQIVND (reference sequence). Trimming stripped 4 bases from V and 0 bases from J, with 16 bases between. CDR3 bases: TGTGCCAGTAGTACAACCCTCGGACAGCGCTCCTACGAGCAGTACTTC. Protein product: CASSTTLGQRSYEQYF.

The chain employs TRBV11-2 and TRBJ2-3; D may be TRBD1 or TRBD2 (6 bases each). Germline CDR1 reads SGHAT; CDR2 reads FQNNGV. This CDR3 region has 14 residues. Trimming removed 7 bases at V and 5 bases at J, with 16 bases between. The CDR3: CASTAWGAEDTQYF. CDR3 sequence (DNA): TGTGCCAGCACCGCCTGGGGGGCTGAAGATACGCAGTATTTT.

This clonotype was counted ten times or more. The CDR3 sequence: CSARGDSYYEQYF. CDR3 DNA sequence: TGCAGTGCTAGGGGGGACAGCTACTACGAGCAGTACTTC. The chain recombines TRBV20-1 with TRBJ2-7; 7 bases align to TRBD1. Germline V gives CDR1 DFQATT, CDR2 SNEGSKA (reference sequence). The CDR3 is made up of 13 amino acids. The junction had 5 bases not matched to a gene; V was cut back by 3 bases and J by 3 bases.

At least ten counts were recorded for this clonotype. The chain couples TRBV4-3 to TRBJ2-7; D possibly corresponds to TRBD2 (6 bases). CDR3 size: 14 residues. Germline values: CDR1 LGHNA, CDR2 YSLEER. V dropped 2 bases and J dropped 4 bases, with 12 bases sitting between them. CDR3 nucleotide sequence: TGCGCCAGCAGCCAACGATGGGCGGGGTACGAGCAGTACTTC. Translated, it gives CASSQRWAGYEQYF.

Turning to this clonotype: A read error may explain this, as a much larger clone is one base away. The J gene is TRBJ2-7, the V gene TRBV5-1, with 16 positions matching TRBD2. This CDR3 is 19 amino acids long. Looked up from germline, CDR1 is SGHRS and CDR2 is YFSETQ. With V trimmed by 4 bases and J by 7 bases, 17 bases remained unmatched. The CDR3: CASSEPGLAGGRVYNEQYF. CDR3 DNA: TGCGCCAGCAGCGAACCGGGACTAGCGGGGGGGAGGGTCTACAATGAGCAGTACTTC.

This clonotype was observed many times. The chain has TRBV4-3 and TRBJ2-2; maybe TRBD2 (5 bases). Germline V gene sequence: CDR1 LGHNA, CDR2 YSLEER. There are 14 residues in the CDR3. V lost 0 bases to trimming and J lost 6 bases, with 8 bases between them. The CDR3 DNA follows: TGCGCCAGCAGCCAAGATGGGCGGGCCGGGGAGCTGTTTTTT. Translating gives CASSQDGRAGELFF.

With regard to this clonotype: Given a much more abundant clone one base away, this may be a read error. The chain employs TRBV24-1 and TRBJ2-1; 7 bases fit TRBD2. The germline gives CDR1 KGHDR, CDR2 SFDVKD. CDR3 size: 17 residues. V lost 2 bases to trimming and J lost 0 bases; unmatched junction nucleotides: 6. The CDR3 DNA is TGTGCCACCAGTGATTGGGTGCGGGGGAGCTCCTACAATGAGCAGTTCTTC. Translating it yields CATSDWVRGSSYNEQFF.

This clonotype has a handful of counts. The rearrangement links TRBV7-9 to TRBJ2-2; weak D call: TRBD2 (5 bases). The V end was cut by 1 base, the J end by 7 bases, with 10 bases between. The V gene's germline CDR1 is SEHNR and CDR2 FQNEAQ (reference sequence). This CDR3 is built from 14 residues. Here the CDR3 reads CASSLVGVVGELFF. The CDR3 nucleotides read TGTGCCAGCAGCTTAGTCGGGGTTGTCGGGGAGCTGTTTTTT. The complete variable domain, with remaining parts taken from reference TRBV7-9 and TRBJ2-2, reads DTGVSQNPRHKITKRGQNVTFRCDPISEHNRLYWYRQTLGQGPEFLTYFQNEAQLEKSRLLSDRFSAERPKGSFSTLEIQRTEQGDSAMYLCASSLVGVVGELFFGEGSRLTVL.

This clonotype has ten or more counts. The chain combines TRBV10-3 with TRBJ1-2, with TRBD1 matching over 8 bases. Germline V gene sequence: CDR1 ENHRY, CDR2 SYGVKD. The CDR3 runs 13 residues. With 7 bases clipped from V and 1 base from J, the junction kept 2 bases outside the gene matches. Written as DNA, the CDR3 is TGTGCCATCAAAGGACAGGGTAACTATGGCTACACCTTC. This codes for CAIKGQGNYGYTF.

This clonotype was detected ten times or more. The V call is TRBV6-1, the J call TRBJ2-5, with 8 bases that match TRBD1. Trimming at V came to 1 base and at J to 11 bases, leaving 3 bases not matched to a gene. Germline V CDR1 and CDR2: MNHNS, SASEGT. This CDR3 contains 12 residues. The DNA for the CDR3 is TGTGCCAGCAGTGAAGTCAGGACAGGGCAGTACTTC. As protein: CASSEVRTGQYF.

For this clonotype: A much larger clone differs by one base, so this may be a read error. CDR3 coding DNA: TGCAGTGCTAGTCAGTCTCAGCGGGGGGGCTGGAAGACCCAGTACTTC. It yields the protein CSASQSQRGGWKTQYF. The chain combines TRBV20-1 with TRBJ2-5; 10 bases are a match to TRBD2. V dropped 3 bases and J dropped 6; count of bases not matched to a gene: 13. Germline lookup yields CDR1 DFQATT and CDR2 SNEGSKA (reference sequence). This CDR3 comprises 16 residues.

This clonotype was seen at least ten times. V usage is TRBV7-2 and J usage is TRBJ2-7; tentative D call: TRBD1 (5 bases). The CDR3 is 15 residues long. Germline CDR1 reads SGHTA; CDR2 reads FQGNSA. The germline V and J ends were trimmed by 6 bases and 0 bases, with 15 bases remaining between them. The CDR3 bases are TGTGCCAGCAGTTCCAGGGTTTACAGCTCCTACGAGCAGTACTTC. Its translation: CASSSRVYSSYEQYF.

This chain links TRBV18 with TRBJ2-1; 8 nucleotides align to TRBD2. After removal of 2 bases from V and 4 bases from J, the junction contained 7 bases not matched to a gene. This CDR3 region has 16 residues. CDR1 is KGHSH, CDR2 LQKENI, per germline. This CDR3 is CASSPISGGGYNEQFF. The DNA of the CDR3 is TGTGCCAGCTCACCAATCAGCGGGGGTGGGTACAATGAGCAGTTCTTC.

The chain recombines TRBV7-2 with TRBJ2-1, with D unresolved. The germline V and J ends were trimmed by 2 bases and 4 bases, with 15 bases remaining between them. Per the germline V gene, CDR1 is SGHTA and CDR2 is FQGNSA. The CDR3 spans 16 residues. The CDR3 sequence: CASSLKSPPDYNEQFF. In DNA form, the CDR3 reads TGTGCCAGCAGCTTAAAGTCTCCTCCTGATTACAATGAGCAGTTCTTC. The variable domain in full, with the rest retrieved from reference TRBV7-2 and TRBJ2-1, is GAGVSQSPSNKVTEKGKDVELRCDPISGHTALYWYRQSLGQGLEFLIYFQGNSAPDKSGLPSDRFSAERTGGSVSTLTIQRTQQEDSAVYLCASSLKSPPDYNEQFFGPGTRLTVL.